This T cell receptor (beta chain) was sequenced for a study of naive and memory T cell subsets. Points from the study as a whole: A clonotype means one alpha or beta sequence, not an alpha/beta pair.

Both TRBC1 and TRBC2 were covered by a beta constant-region primer of two equimolar oligonucleotides. Ligated cDNA was amplified by four rounds of PCR with nested alpha and beta constant-region primers and SP2. TCRdb analysed the UMI-ligation and nested PCR reads with MiXCR anew, one entry per CDR3 protein. Of more than 100,000 distinct CDR3 sequences listed, approximately 37% are singletons. On this clonotype itself: Its antigen is not known.

The CDR3 totals 16 residues. Germline values: CDR1 MDHEN, CDR2 SYDVKM. Trimming left V 6 bases short and J 5 bases short, with 21 bases between. The genes are TRBV28 and TRBJ2-3; D possibly corresponds to TRBD1 (6 bases). This TCR derives from a human donor in good health. Sequencing input: central memory CD4+ T cells from blood. CDR3 DNA: TGTGCCAGCAGCCCCCCAGGGGCCCTCAAGGGAGATACGCAGTATTTT. It specifies CASSPPGALKGDTQYF.